This T cell receptor beta chain was sequenced for a study of blood T cell repertoires in COVID-19. For the study at large: Some COVID-19 samples were acute and others convalescent; all came from the United States, Italy and Spain. PBMCs, B-cell-depleted T cells, or T cells provided the cDNA or gDNA that made up the material.

The CDR3 covers 15 residues. The V end lost 2 bases, the J end lost 2 bases, and 11 bases lay between the germline ends. Germline V CDR1 and CDR2: LNHDA, SQIVND (reference sequence). Original methodology: The assay estimated nucleated cells by amplifying reference gene primers. The method was immunoSEQ multiplex PCR; TCRdb's version includes in-frame clones alone and lacks a portion of them. Clone size and the V and J calls come from that table; the DNA yielded D and trimming. Of about 140,000 clones listed, around 83% are singletons. V is TRBV19 and J is TRBJ2-3; maybe TRBD1 (6 bases). The sample comprised peripheral blood. The TCR was taken from a human donor in a cohort sampled during active COVID-19. CDR3 DNA: TGTGCCAGTAGTATACAACCAGGGGTCACAGATACGCAGTATTTT. It specifies CASSIQPGVTDTQYF.